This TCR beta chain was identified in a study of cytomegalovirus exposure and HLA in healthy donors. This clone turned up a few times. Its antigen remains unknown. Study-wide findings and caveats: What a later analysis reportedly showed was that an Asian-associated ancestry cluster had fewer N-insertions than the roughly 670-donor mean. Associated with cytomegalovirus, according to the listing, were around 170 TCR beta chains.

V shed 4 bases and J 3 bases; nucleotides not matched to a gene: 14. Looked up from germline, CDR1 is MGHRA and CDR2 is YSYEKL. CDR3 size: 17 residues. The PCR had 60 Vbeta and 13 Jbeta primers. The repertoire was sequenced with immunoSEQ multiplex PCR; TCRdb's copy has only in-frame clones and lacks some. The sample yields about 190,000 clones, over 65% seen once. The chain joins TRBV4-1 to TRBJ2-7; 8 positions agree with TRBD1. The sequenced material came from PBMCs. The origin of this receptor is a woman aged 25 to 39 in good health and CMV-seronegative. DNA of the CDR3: TGCGCCAGCAGCCGCCTTGGGACAGGTGGTTATATCTACGAGCAGTACTTC. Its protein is CASSRLGTGGYIYEQYF.